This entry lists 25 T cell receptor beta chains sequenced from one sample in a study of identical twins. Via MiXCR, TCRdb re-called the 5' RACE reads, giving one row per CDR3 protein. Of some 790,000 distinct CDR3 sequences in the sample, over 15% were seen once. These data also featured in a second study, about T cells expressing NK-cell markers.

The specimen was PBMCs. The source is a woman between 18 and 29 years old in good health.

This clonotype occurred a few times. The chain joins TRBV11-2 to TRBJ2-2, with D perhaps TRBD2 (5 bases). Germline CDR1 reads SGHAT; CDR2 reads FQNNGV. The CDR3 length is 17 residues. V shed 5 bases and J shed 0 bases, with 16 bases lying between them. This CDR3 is CASSAAGVTSNTGELFF. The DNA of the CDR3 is TGTGCCAGCAGCGCCGCCGGGGTAACGTCGAACACCGGGGAGCTGTTTTTT.

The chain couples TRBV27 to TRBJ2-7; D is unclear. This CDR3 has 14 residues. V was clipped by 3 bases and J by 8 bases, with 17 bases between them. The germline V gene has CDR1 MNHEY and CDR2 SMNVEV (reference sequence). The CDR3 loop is CASSLLNTDEKQYF. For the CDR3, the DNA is TGTGCCAGCAGTTTGCTAAACACGGACGAGAAGCAGTACTTC.

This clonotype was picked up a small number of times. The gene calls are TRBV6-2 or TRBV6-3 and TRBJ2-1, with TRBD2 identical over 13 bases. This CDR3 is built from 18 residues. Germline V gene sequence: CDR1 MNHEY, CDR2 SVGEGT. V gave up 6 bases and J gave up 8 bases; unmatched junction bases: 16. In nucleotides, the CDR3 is TGTGCCAGCAGCGCCCCGACTAGCGGGAGGTACCCTCGTTATGAGCAGTTCTTC. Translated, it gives CASSAPTSGRYPRYEQFF.

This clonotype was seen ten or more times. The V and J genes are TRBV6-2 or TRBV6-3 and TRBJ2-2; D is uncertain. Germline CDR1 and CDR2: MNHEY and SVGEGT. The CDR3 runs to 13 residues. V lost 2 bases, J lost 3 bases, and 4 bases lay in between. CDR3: CASSYRDTGELFF. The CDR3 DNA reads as TGTGCCAGCAGTTACAGGGACACCGGGGAGCTGTTTTTT.

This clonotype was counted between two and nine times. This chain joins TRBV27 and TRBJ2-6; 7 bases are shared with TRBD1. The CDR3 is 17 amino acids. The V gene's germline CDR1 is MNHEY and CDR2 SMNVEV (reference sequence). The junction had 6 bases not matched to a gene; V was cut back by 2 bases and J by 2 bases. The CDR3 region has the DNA TGTGCCAGCAGTTTACTGGAGACAGGGACTGGGGCCAACGTCCTGACTTTC. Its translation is CASSLLETGTGANVLTF.

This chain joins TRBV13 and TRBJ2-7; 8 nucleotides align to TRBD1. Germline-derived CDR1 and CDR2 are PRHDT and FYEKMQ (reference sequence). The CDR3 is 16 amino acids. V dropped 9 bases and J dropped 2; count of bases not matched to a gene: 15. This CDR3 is CASSPLGTGVTYEQYF. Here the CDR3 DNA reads TGTGCCAGTAGCCCCTTAGGGACAGGCGTGACCTACGAGCAGTACTTC.

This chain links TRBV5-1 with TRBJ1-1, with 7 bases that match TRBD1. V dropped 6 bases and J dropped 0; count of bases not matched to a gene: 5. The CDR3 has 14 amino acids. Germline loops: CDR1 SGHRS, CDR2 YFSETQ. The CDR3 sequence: CASKTGAMNTEAFF. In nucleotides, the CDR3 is TGCGCCAGCAAAACAGGGGCCATGAACACTGAAGCTTTCTTT.

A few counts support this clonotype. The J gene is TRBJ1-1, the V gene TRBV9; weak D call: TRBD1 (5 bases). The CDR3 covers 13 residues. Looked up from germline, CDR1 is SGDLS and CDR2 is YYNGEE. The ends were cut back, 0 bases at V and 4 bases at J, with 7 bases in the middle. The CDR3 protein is CASSVAQGTEAFF. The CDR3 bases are TGTGCCAGCAGCGTAGCCCAGGGCACTGAAGCTTTCTTT.

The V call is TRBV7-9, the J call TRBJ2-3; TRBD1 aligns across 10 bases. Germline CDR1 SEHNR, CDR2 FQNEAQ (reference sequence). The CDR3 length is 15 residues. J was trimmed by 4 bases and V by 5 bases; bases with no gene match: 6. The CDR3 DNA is TGTGCCAGCAGCCACCGGGACAGGGGAGCAGATACGCAGTATTTT. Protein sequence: CASSHRDRGADTQYF.

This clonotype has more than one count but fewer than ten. In DNA form, the CDR3 reads TGTGCCAGCAGCTTAGCCGGGACGCTCTCCTACAATGAGCAGTTCTTC. Protein product: CASSLAGTLSYNEQFF. The chain joins TRBV7-2 to TRBJ2-1, with D tentatively TRBD1 or TRBD2 (5 bases each). This CDR3 is 16 amino acids long. CDR1 is SGHTA and CDR2 is FQGNSA in the germline V gene. V dropped 0 bases and J dropped 0 bases, with 9 bases sitting between them.

CDR3 sequence reads: CASSQVARETQYF. As DNA, the CDR3 is TGTGCCAGCTCCCAGGTTGCGCGGGAGACCCAGTACTTC. This chain uses TRBV18 with TRBJ2-5; D gene unclear. CDR3 length: 13 residues. Deletions cut 6 bases from V and 5 bases from J, with 13 bases between. Germline-derived CDR1 and CDR2 are KGHSH and LQKENI.

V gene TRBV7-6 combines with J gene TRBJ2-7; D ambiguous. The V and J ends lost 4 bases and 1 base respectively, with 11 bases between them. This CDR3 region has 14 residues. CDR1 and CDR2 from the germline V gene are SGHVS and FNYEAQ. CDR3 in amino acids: CASSSQPGSYEQYF. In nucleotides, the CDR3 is TGTGCCAGCAGCTCCCAGCCGGGTTCCTACGAGCAGTACTTC.

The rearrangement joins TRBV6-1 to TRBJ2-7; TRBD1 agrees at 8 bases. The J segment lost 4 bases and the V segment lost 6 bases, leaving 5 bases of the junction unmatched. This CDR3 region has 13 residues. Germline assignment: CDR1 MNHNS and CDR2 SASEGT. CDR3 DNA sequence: TGTGCCAGCAGGGCACAGGGGGGTTACGAGCAGTACTTC. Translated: CASRAQGGYEQYF.

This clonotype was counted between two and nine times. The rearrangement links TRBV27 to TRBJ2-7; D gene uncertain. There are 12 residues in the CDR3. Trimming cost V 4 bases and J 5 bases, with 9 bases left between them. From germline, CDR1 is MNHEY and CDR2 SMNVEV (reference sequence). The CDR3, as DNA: TGTGCCAGCAGTTCCCTCCGGCACGAGCAGTACTTC. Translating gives CASSSLRHEQYF.

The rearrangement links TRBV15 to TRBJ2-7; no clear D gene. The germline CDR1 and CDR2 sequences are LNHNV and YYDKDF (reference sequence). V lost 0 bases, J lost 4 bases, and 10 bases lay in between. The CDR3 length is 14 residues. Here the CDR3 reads CATSRDTPGYEQYF. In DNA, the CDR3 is TGTGCCACCAGCAGAGATACACCCGGATACGAGCAGTACTTC.

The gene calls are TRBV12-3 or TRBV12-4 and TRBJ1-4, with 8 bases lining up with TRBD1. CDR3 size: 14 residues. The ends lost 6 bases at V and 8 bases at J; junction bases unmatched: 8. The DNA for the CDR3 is TGTGCCAGCAGCCCGACAGGGGAGAAGGAAAAACTGTTTTTT. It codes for CASSPTGEKEKLFF.

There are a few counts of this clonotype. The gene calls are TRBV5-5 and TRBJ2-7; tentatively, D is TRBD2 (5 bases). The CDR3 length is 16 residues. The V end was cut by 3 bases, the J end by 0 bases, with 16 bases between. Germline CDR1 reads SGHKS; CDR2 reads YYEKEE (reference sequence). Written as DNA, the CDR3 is TGTGCCAGCAGCTACGGACTGATCGACTTCTCCTACGAGCAGTACTTC. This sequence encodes CASSYGLIDFSYEQYF.

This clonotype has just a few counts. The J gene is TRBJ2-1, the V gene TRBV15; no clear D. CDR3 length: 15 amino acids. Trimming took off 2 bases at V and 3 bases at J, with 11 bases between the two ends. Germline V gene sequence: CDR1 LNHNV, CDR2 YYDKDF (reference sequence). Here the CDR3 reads CATSRPRGDYNEQFF. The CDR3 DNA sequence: TGTGCCACCAGCAGACCGCGTGGAGACTACAATGAGCAGTTCTTC.

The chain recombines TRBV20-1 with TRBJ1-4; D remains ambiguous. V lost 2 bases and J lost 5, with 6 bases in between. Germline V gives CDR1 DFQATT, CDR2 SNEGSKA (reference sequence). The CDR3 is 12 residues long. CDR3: CSARIGNEKLFF. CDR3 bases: TGCAGTGCTAGAATCGGGAATGAAAAACTGTTTTTT.

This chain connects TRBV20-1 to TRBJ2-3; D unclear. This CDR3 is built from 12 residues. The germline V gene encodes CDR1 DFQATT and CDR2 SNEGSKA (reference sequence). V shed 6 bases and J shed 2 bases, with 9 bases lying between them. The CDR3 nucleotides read TGCAGTGCGGTGGGGTACACAGATACGCAGTATTTT. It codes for CSAVGYTDTQYF.

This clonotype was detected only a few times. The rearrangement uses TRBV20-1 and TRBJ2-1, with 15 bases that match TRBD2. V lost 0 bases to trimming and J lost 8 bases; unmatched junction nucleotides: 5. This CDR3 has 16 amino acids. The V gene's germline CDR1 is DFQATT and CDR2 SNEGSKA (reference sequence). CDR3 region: CSARDPWTSGGDEQFF. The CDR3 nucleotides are TGCAGTGCTAGAGATCCATGGACTAGCGGGGGGGATGAGCAGTTCTTC.

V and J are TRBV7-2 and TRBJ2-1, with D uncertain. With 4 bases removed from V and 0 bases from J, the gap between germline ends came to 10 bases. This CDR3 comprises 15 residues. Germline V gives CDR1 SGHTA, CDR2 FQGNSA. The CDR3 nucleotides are TGTGCCAGCAGCTACGAGCGAGTCTCCTACAATGAGCAGTTCTTC. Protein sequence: CASSYERVSYNEQFF.

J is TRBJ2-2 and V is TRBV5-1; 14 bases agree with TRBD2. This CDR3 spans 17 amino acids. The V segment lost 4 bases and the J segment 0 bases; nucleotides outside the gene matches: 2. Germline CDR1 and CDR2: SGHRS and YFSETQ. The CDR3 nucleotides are TGCGCCAGCAGCGGGGGACTAGCGGGAGCGAACACCGGGGAGCTGTTTTTT. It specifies CASSGGLAGANTGELFF. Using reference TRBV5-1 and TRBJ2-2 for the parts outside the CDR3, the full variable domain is KAGVTQTPRYLIKTRGQQVTLSCSPISGHRSVSWYQQTPGQGLQFLFEYFSETQRNKGNFPGRFSGRQFSNSRSEMNVSTLELGDSALYLCASSGGLAGANTGELFFGEGSRLTVL.

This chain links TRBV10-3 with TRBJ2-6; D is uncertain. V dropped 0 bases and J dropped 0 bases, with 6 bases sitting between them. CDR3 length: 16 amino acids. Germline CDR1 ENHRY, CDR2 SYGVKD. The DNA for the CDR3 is TGTGCCATCAGTGAGTCGCAGTTCTCTGGGGCCAACGTCCTGACTTTC. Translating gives CAISESQFSGANVLTF.

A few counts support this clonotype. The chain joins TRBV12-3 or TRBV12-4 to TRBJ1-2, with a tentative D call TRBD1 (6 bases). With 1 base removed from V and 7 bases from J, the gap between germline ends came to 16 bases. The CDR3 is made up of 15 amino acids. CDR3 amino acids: CASSLEGDYSIGYTF. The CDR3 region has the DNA TGTGCCAGCAGTTTAGAGGGGGACTACTCAATTGGCTACACCTTC.